A selection of T cell receptor beta chains follows, all from one sample in a study of blood T cell repertoires in COVID-19. Generated by immunoSEQ multiplex PCR, the TCRdb table keeps only in-frame clones and is missing some. There are about 60,000 clones in the sample; about 80% occur only once, and 40% to 60% lies in the top ten. Sequenced sample: peripheral blood. Receptors originate from an elderly woman with acute or convalescent COVID-19. Each CDR3 is given with its conserved first and last residue. Fields, in order: clone size, V gene, D gene, J gene, CDR3 protein, CDR3 DNA. The D gene is left open where the match is weak. Size values are once, few and many counts, or a class for expanded clones, and some rows have none.

clone size: -; V gene: TRBV14; D gene: -; J gene: TRBJ2-3; CDR3 protein: CASSQAPGVGTDTQYF; CDR3 DNA: TGTGCCAGCAGCCAAGCCCCAGGGGTTGGCACAGATACGCAGTATTTT
clone size: -; V gene: TRBV19; D gene: -; J gene: TRBJ1-5; CDR3 protein: CASNRDLNQPQHF; CDR3 DNA: TGTGCCAGTAACCGGGATCTTAATCAGCCCCAGCATTTT
clone size: few; V gene: TRBV19; D gene: -; J gene: TRBJ1-2; CDR3 protein: CASKNKRRYGYTF; CDR3 DNA: TGTGCCAGTAAAAATAAGCGTCGCTATGGCTACACCTTC
clone size: once; V gene: TRBV16; D gene: -; J gene: TRBJ2-5; CDR3 protein: CASSPRGTAETQYF; CDR3 DNA: TGTGCCAGCAGCCCCCGCGGGACTGCGGAGACCCAGTACTTC
clone size: few; V gene: TRBV10-1; D gene: TRBD1; J gene: TRBJ2-1; CDR3 protein: CASSPTGVSIQFF; CDR3 DNA: TGCGCCAGCAGTCCCACAGGGGTCTCGATACAGTTCTTC
clone size: -; V gene: TRBV11-2; D gene: -; J gene: TRBJ2-1; CDR3 protein: CASSLETEHEQFF; CDR3 DNA: TGTGCCAGCAGCTTAGAGACAGAACACGAGCAGTTCTTC
clone size: many; V gene: TRBV7-9; D gene: TRBD2; J gene: TRBJ2-3; CDR3 protein: CASSGPSGRATDTQYF; CDR3 DNA: TGTGCCAGCAGCGGTCCGAGCGGGAGGGCCACAGATACGCAGTATTTT
clone size: -; V gene: TRBV11-2; D gene: -; J gene: TRBJ1-1; CDR3 protein: CASSYGRGRKAFF; CDR3 DNA: TGTGCCAGCAGCTATGGGCGGGGGCGGAAAGCTTTCTTT
clone size: -; V gene: TRBV6-5; D gene: -; J gene: TRBJ2-1; CDR3 protein: CASSPRSVYNEQFF; CDR3 DNA: TGTGCCAGCAGTCCCCGGAGTGTTTACAATGAGCAGTTCTTC
clone size: -; V gene: TRBV28; D gene: TRBD2; J gene: TRBJ2-3; CDR3 protein: CASRTGTRADTQYF; CDR3 DNA: TGTGCCAGCAGGACCGGGACTAGAGCAGATACGCAGTATTTT
clone size: -; V gene: TRBV19; D gene: TRBD2; J gene: TRBJ2-7; CDR3 protein: CASSMGGTSGSYEQYF; CDR3 DNA: TGTGCCAGTAGTATGGGAGGAACTAGCGGGAGTTACGAGCAGTACTTC
clone size: -; V gene: TRBV5-1; D gene: -; J gene: TRBJ2-5; CDR3 protein: CASSRKVAEETQYF; CDR3 DNA: TGCGCCAGCAGCCGCAAGGTTGCGGAAGAGACCCAGTACTTC
clone size: once; V gene: TRBV5-3; D gene: -; J gene: TRBJ2-5; CDR3 protein: CARSLGVETQYF; CDR3 DNA: TGTGCCAGAAGCTTGGGAGTCGAGACCCAGTACTTC
clone size: -; V gene: TRBV5-1; D gene: TRBD1; J gene: TRBJ2-5; CDR3 protein: CASSPGDRGGETQYF; CDR3 DNA: TGCGCCAGCAGCCCGGGGGACAGGGGCGGGGAGACCCAGTACTTC
clone size: -; V gene: TRBV9; D gene: TRBD2; J gene: TRBJ2-7; CDR3 protein: CASSVEGSGRAFDEQYF; CDR3 DNA: TGTGCCAGCAGCGTAGAAGGTAGCGGGAGGGCCTTCGACGAGCAGTACTTC
clone size: once; V gene: TRBV6-5; D gene: TRBD1; J gene: TRBJ2-1; CDR3 protein: CASSYGQQGGEQFF; CDR3 DNA: TGTGCCAGCAGTTACGGACAACAGGGGGGTGAGCAGTTCTTC